This is a list of T cell receptor beta chains from one sample in a study of T cell responses to AZD1222 COVID-19 vaccine. The method was immunoSEQ multiplex PCR; TCRdb's version includes in-frame clones alone and lacks a portion of them. The profile shows under 110,000 clones, 90% of them singletons. Specimen: peripheral blood, collected on day 0 of AZD1222 vaccination. The receptors here all came from an adult in good health. The CDR3 runs from the conserved cysteine through the conserved F or W. The D gene is left open where the match is weak. Some rows have no size entry. The others give once, few or many, or a class for an expanded clone.

TRBJ1-6,NA,NA,TRBV6-5,TGTGCCAGCTTCCCGGGTTCCTATAATTCACCCCTCCACTTT,CASFPGSYNSPLHF
TRBJ2-7,TRBD1,NA,TRBV2,TGTGCCAGCAGTGACCGGGACAGACGATCCTACGAGCAGTACTTC,CASSDRDRRSYEQYF
TRBJ2-5,TRBD2,NA,TRBV5-6,TGTGCCAGCAGCTCTGCGCTAGCGGGGGAGACCCAGTACTTC,CASSSALAGETQYF
TRBJ1-5,NA,NA,TRBV28,TGTGCCAGCAGTTCGCCGGGACTACAGCCCCAGCATTTT,CASSSPGLQPQHF
TRBJ2-2,NA,NA,TRBV7-2,TGTGCCAGCAGCTCCGACACCGGGGAGCTGTTTTTT,CASSSDTGELFF
TRBJ2-5,NA,NA,TRBV6-1,TGTGCCAGCAGTGAAATAGAGAACAGGGCGGACTTC,CASSEIENRADF
TRBJ1-6,NA,NA,TRBV10-3,TGTGCCATCAGTGGTGGGCAGTCGAAGAATTCACCCCTCCACTTT,CAISGGQSKNSPLHF
TRBJ1-5,NA,medium-sized,TRBV2,TGTGCCAGCAGTGAAGCGAGTAATAGCAATCAGCCCCAGCATTTT,CASSEASNSNQPQHF
TRBJ2-3,NA,NA,TRBV19,TGTGCCAGTAGTAGGCAGGGACCCACTAGGTTGGCAGATACGCAGTATTTT,CASSRQGPTRLADTQYF
TRBJ2-4,TRBD1,once,TRBV5-1,TGCGCCAGCAGTTCTACAGGGGGCGCCAAAAACATTCAGTACTTC,CASSSTGGAKNIQYF
TRBJ1-3,TRBD1,once,TRBV5-1,TGCGCCAGCAGCTTTGACAGGGGTGCTGGAAACACCATATATTTT,CASSFDRGAGNTIYF
TRBJ2-5,TRBD1,NA,TRBV11-2,TGTGCCAGCAGCGTTAGACAGGGGGCGCTTATTAGTGGAGAGACCCAGTACTTC,CASSVRQGALISGETQYF
TRBJ1-1,NA,NA,TRBV12-5,TGTGCTAGTGGTTTTGAGGTAAATGAAGCTTTCTTT,CASGFEVNEAFF
TRBJ1-4,NA,NA,TRBV19,TGTGCCAGTAGTATAGCCGGGACGGAGATTTTTAATGAAAAACTGTTTTTT,CASSIAGTEIFNEKLFF
TRBJ1-2,NA,NA,TRBV5-1,TGCGCCAGCAGCTTGGTCGGGGGGCAAGGCTACACCTTC,CASSLVGGQGYTF
TRBJ1-1,NA,NA,TRBV4-1,TGCGCCAGCGCGAGGGGGGCGAGCACTGAAGCTTTCTTT,CASARGASTEAFF
TRBJ1-3,NA,NA,TRBV28,TGTGCCAGCAGTCTCCTCTCTGGAAACACCATATATTTT,CASSLLSGNTIYF
TRBJ1-4,TRBD1,NA,TRBV19,TGTGCCACCATGAAACAGGGGGGGCATGAAAAACTGTTTTTT,CATMKQGGHEKLFF
TRBJ2-1,NA,NA,TRBV4-1,TGCGCCAGCAGCCGCGGGCCAAGTTACAATGAGCAGTTCTTC,CASSRGPSYNEQFF
TRBJ2-5,TRBD1,NA,TRBV5-4,TGTGCCAGCAGCTTGGGACAGGGTCCGGAGACCCAGTACTTC,CASSLGQGPETQYF
TRBJ1-2,NA,NA,TRBV27,TGTGCCAGCAGTTCCCTTACGGCGGATTCCTATGGCTACACCTTC,CASSSLTADSYGYTF
TRBJ2-3,NA,NA,TRBV7-7,TGTGCCAGCAGCTTAAACCAGGGATACGGCACAGATACGCAGTATTTT,CASSLNQGYGTDTQYF
TRBJ1-2,NA,NA,TRBV6-5,TGTGCCAGCAGTTACGTCCCGGGTAACTATGGCTACACCTTC,CASSYVPGNYGYTF
TRBJ1-2,NA,NA,TRBV4-1,TGCGCCAGCAGCCAACTTGCGGTTATAAACTATGGCTACACCTTC,CASSQLAVINYGYTF
TRBJ2-1,NA,once,TRBV4-2,TGTGCCAGCAGCCATTCCTCGGGCGGGGAGCAGTTCTTC,CASSHSSGGEQFF
TRBJ1-6,NA,NA,TRBV6-5,TGTGCCAGCAGCCGGGGGGGGACCTATAATTCACCCCTCCACTTT,CASSRGGTYNSPLHF
TRBJ1-2,TRBD1,NA,TRBV30,TGTGCCTGGAGTCAGCCCGGGACAGGGTTTTCACTTGGCTACACCTTC,CAWSQPGTGFSLGYTF
TRBJ2-7,NA,NA,TRBV9,TGTGCCAGCAGCGTAGTAGGGCGATCCCACGAGCAGTACTTC,CASSVVGRSHEQYF
TRBJ2-3,NA,NA,TRBV6-2/TRBV6-3,TGTGCCAGCAGTTACTCCCAGACTAATACGGATACGCAGTATTTT,CASSYSQTNTDTQYF
TRBJ1-1,TRBD1,NA,TRBV11-1,TGTGCCAGCAGCTCCCCCGCAGGGGGCAGTACTGAAGCTTTCTTT,CASSSPAGGSTEAFF
TRBJ1-1,NA,NA,TRBV5-6,TGTGCCAGCAGCCCGTCCCCGAACACTGAAGCTTTCTTT,CASSPSPNTEAFF
TRBJ2-1,TRBD1,NA,TRBV5-1,TGCGCCAGCAGTATGATTGACAGGGGTGATGAGCAGTTCTTC,CASSMIDRGDEQFF
TRBJ1-1,NA,NA,TRBV6-5,TGTGCCAGCAGTTACTCCAGGAACACTGAAGCTTTCTTT,CASSYSRNTEAFF
TRBJ1-2,NA,NA,TRBV5-8,TGTGCCAGCAGCTCCGCCTTCAGGTTCCTGCCATTTTACGGCTACACCTTC,CASSSAFRFLPFYGYTF
TRBJ1-1,NA,few,TRBV11-2,TGTGCCAGCAGCTTATTCATACGGGCTGAAGCTTTCTTT,CASSLFIRAEAFF
TRBJ1-2,TRBD1,NA,TRBV11-2,TGTGCCATACGATCAGCCAAGGGGGCCTCTGGCTACACCTTC,CAIRSAKGASGYTF
TRBJ2-2,NA,NA,TRBV11-1,TGTGCCAGCAGCGCCGACAGTTACACCGGGGAGCTGTTTTTT,CASSADSYTGELFF
TRBJ1-4,NA,once,TRBV19,TGTGCCAGTAGTACCGGGGGAGTTGGAGAAAAACTGTTTTTT,CASSTGGVGEKLFF
TRBJ1-6,NA,NA,TRBV18,TGTGCCAGCTCACCAACCCCGGTCGTACAGGTTGTGAATAATTCACCCCTCCACTTT,CASSPTPVVQVVNNSPLHF
TRBJ1-5,NA,NA,TRBV2,TGTGCCAGCAGTGGGGGGTTCCGAAATCAGCCCCAGCATTTT,CASSGGFRNQPQHF
TRBJ1-3,NA,NA,TRBV19,TGTGCCAGTAGTCTGGGGACGGACCTGGGCTCTGGAAACACCATATATTTT,CASSLGTDLGSGNTIYF
TRBJ2-3,NA,NA,TRBV27,TGTGCCAGCAGTTATGTGGTTGGGGTCACAGATACGCAGTATTTT,CASSYVVGVTDTQYF
TRBJ1-4,TRBD1,NA,TRBV18,TGTGCCAGCTCACCGGAGGGGGCCGGTGAAAAACTGTTTTTT,CASSPEGAGEKLFF
TRBJ2-3,TRBD2,NA,TRBV18,TGTGCCAGCCAAGGCGGTAGCGGGGGTGAAGATACGCAGTATTTT,CASQGGSGGEDTQYF
TRBJ2-1,NA,NA,TRBV20-1,TGCAGTGCTAGTGATGTAGGGGACACGGGTTCGTATGAGCAGTTCTTC,CSASDVGDTGSYEQFF
TRBJ1-2,TRBD1,NA,TRBV7-3,TGTGCCAGCAGCCTGGGACAGGGGGAACGGTATGGCTACACCTTC,CASSLGQGERYGYTF
TRBJ1-5,NA,NA,TRBV5-6,TGTGCCAGCAGCGGCGGGGGGTTAAATCAGCCCCAGCATTTT,CASSGGGLNQPQHF
TRBJ2-3,NA,NA,TRBV24-1,TGTGCCACATCCTCTCTGGCCACAGATACGCAGTATTTT,CATSSLATDTQYF
TRBJ2-3,TRBD2,NA,TRBV5-1,TGCGCCAGCAGCTTGGCGGGGACTAGCGGGGTGAATACGCAGTATTTT,CASSLAGTSGVNTQYF
TRBJ1-2,NA,NA,TRBV7-9,TGTGCCAGCAGCTTAAGGGGGTATGGCTACACCTTC,CASSLRGYGYTF
TRBJ1-2,NA,NA,TRBV16,TGTGCCAGCAGCCTCCAAAGGATTTTGGATGGCTACACCTTC,CASSLQRILDGYTF
TRBJ2-7,NA,few,TRBV9,TGTGCCAGCAGCGCGCGGGACGACCTCTACGAGCAGTACTTC,CASSARDDLYEQYF
TRBJ2-2,NA,once,TRBV24-1,TGTGCCACCAGCGGTAGCCTGGCCGGGGAGCTGTTTTTT,CATSGSLAGELFF
TRBJ1-5,NA,NA,TRBV3-1/TRBV3-2,TGTGCCAGCAGCCAAGATGGGGGGTTTAATCAGCCCCAGCATTTT,CASSQDGGFNQPQHF
TRBJ1-5,NA,NA,TRBV28,TGTGCCAGCAGCCGTTCCCGGGGGTATAGCAATCAGCCCCAGCATTTT,CASSRSRGYSNQPQHF
TRBJ1-4,NA,NA,TRBV30,TGTGCCTGGAGTAGTCGTGAGGACGAAAAACTGTTTTTT,CAWSSREDEKLFF
TRBJ1-5,NA,NA,TRBV5-6,TGTGCCAGCAGCTTGTCAGCGGCATCACAGCCCCAGCATTTT,CASSLSAASQPQHF
TRBJ1-2,NA,NA,TRBV19,TGTGCCAGTAGTATATCCATCTCCGGCTACACCTTC,CASSISISGYTF
TRBJ1-2,TRBD1,NA,TRBV4-1,TGCGCCAGCACGACCACAGGGGCTAACTATGGCTACACCTTC,CASTTTGANYGYTF